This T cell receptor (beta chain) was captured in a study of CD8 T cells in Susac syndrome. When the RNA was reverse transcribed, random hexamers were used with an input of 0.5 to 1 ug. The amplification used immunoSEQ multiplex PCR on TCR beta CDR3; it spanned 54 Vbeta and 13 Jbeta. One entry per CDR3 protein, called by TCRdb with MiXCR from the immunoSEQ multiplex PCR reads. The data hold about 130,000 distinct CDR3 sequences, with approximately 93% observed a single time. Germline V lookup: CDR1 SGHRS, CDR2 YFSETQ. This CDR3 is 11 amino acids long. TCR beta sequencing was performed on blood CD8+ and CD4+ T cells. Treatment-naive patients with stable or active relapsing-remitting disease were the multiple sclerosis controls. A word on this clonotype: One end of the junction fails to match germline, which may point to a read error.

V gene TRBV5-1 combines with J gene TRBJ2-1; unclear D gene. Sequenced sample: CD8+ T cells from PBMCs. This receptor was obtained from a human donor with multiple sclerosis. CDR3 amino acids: CASSLNNEQFF. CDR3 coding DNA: TGTGCCAGCAGCTTGAACAATGAGCAGTTCTTC.